In this sample, the clone carrying this T cell receptor (beta chain) turned up a few times. Its antigen remains unknown. This sample is part of a study of CD8 T cells in ankylosing spondylitis. Findings and caveats of the study: Clones linked to the disease showed a CD8+ phenotype. They occurred at relatively low frequencies in peripheral blood. Disease-associated clones were reportedly significantly overrepresented in matched ankylosing spondylitis synovial fluid. Seven or eight highly homologous variants formed a TCR beta motif that appeared characteristic of ankylosing spondylitis blood. Past studies reported some motif variants in reactive arthritis synovial fluid and blood.

MiXCR was run by TCRdb on the 5' RACE reads, yielding one entry per CDR3 protein. The sample contains fewer than 250,000 distinct CDR3 sequences, over 9.5% of which appear only once. Looked up from germline, CDR1 is SGHTA and CDR2 is FQGTGA. This CDR3 spans 16 amino acids. The V gene lost 5 bases and the J gene lost 1 base, with 16 bases spanning the gap. The genes are TRBV7-3 and TRBJ2-3, with D perhaps assigned TRBD1 or TRBD2 (5 bases each). What was sequenced was blood, either unsorted or a sorted T cell fraction (not recorded which). The sequence came from a male donor with ankylosing spondylitis or in good health (not recorded which). Here the CDR3 reads CASSSKAPGRTDTQYF. Here the CDR3 DNA reads TGTGCCAGCAGCAGCAAGGCACCGGGGCGCACAGATACGCAGTATTTT. Filled out from reference TRBV7-3 and TRBJ2-3, the complete variable domain reads GAGVSQTPSNKVTEKGKYVELRCDPISGHTALYWYRQSLGQGPEFLIYFQGTGAADDSGLPNDRFFAVRPEGSVSTLKIQRTERGDSAVYLCASSSKAPGRTDTQYFGPGTRLTVL.